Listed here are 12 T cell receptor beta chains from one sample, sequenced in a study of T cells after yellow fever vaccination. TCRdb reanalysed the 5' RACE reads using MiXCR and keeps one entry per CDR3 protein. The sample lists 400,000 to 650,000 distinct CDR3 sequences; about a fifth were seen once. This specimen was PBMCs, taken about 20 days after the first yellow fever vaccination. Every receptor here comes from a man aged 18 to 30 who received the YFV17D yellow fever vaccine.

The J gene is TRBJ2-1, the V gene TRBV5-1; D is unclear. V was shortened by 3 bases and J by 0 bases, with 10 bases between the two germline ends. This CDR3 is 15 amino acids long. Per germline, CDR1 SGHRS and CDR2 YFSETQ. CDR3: CASSYVESSYNEQFF. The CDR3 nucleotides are TGCGCCAGCAGCTATGTGGAAAGCTCCTACAATGAGCAGTTCTTC.

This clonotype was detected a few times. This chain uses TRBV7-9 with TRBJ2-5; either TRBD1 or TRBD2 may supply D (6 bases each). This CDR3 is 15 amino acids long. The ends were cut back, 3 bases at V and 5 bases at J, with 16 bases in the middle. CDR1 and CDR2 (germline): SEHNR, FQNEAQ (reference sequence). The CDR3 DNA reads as TGTGCCAGCAGCTTCCTCGAGGGGGGCCCCGAGACCCAGTACTTC. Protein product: CASSFLEGGPETQYF.

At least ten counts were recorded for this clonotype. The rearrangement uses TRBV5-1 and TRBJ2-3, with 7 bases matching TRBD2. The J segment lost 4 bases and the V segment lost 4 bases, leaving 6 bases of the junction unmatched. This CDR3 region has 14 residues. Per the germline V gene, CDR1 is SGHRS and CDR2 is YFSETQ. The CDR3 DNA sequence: TGCGCCAGCAGCCCTTGGGACTACGCAGATACGCAGTATTTT. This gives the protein CASSPWDYADTQYF.

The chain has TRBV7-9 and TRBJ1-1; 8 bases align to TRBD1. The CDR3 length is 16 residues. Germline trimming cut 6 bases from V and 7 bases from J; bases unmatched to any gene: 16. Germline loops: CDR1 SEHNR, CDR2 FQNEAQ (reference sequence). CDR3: CASSPGYGQGGGEAFF. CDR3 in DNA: TGTGCCAGCAGTCCCGGGTATGGACAGGGTGGTGGTGAAGCTTTCTTT.

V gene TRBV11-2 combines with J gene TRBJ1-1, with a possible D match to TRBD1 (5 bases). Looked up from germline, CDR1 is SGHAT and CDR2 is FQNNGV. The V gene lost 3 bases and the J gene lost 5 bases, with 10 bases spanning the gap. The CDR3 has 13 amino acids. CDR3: CASSLGVRTEAFF. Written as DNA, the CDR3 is TGTGCCAGCAGCTTGGGGGTACGGACTGAAGCTTTCTTT.

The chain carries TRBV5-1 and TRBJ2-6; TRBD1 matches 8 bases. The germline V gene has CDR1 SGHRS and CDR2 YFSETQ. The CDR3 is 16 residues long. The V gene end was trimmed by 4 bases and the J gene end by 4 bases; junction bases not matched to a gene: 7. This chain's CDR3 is CASSERTGLGANVLTF. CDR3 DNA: TGCGCCAGCAGCGAACGGACAGGGCTCGGGGCCAACGTCCTGACTTTC.

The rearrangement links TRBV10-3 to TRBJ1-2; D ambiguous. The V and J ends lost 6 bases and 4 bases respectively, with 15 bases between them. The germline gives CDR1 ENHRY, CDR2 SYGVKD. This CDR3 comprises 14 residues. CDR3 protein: CAIRGPEGVYGYTF. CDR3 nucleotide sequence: TGTGCCATCAGGGGCCCCGAGGGTGTCTATGGCTACACCTTC.

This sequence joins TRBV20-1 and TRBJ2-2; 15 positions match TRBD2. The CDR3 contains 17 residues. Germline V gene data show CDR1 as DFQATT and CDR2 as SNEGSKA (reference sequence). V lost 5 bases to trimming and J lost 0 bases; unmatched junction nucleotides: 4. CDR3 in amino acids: CSAVGTSGGPNTGELFF. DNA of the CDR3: TGCAGTGCTGTGGGGACTAGCGGGGGGCCGAACACCGGGGAGCTGTTTTTT.

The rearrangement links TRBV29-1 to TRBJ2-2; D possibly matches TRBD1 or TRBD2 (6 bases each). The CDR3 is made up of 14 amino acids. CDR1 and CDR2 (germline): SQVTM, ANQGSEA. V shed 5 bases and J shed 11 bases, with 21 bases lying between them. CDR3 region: CSVSTSGGPSELFF. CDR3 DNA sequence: TGCAGCGTTTCGACAAGTGGGGGGCCGAGTGAGCTGTTTTTT.

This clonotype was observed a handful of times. The CDR3 DNA reads TGTGCCAGCAGCTCCGGACAGGGGGATGATCAGCCCCAGCATTTT. Its translation is CASSSGQGDDQPQHF. The chain recombines TRBV11-2 with TRBJ1-5; TRBD1 agrees at 10 bases. The CDR3 has 15 amino acids. CDR1 and CDR2 from the germline V gene are SGHAT and FQNNGV. Unmatched junction bases numbered 5, after V lost 4 bases and J lost 5 bases.

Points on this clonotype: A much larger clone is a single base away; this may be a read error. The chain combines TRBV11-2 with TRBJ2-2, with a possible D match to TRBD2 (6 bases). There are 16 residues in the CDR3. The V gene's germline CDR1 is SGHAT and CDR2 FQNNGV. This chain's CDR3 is CASSSPSVWGPGGLFF. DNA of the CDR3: TGTGCCAGCAGTTCCCCGTCGGTATGGGGCCCCGGGGGGCTGTTTTTT.

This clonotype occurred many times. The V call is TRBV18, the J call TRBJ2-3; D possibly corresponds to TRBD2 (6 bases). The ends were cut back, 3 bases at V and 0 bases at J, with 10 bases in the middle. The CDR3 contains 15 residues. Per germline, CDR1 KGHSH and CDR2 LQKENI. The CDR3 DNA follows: TGTGCCAGCTCACCTGGCGGGGTTAGCACAGATACGCAGTATTTT. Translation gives CASSPGGVSTDTQYF.